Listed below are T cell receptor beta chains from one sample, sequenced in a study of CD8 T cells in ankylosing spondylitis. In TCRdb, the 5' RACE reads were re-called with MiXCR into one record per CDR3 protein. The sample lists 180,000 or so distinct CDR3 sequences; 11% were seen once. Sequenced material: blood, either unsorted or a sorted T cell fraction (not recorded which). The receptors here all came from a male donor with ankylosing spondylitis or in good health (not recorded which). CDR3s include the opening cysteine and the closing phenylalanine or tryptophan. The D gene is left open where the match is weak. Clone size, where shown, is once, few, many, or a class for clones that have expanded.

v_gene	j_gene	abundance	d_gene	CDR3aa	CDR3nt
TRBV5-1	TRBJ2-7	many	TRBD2	CASTFTSGPSYEQYF	TGCGCCAGCACCTTCACTAGCGGTCCCTCCTACGAGCAGTACTTC
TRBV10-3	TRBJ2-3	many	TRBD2	CAISEVPSGGTDTQYF	TGTGCCATCAGTGAAGTCCCTAGCGGGGGCACAGATACGCAGTATTTT
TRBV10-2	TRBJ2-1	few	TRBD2	CASSEPLAPTRSNEQFF	TGCGCCAGCAGTGAGCCACTAGCGCCAACCCGTTCGAATGAGCAGTTCTTC
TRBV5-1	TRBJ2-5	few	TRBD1	CASSLGYTGGKETQYF	TGCGCCAGCAGCTTGGGATATACAGGGGGCAAAGAGACCCAGTACTTC
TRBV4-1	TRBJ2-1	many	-	CASSQGVGGGFLEQFF	TGCGCCAGCAGCCAAGGGGTAGGGGGTGGATTTTTAGAGCAGTTCTTC
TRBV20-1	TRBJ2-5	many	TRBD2	CSASTSVSSETQYF	TGCAGTGCTAGCACTAGCGTTTCTTCGGAGACCCAGTACTTC
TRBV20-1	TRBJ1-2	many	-	CSARDLGGNYGYTF	TGCAGTGCTAGAGATTTAGGAGGGAACTATGGCTACACCTTC
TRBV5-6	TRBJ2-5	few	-	CASSTQGLRYQETQYF	TGTGCCAGCAGCACGCAGGGACTTCGGTACCAAGAGACCCAGTACTTC
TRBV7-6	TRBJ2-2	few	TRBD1	CASSLVGTGYNTGELFF	TGTGCCAGCAGCTTAGTCGGGACAGGATATAACACCGGGGAGCTGTTTTTT
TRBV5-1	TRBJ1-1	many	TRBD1	CASRRTGRAEAFF	TGCGCCAGCAGAAGGACAGGGAGGGCTGAAGCTTTCTTT
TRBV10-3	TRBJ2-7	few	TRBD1	CAISGTGGNEQYF	TGTGCCATCAGTGGGACAGGGGGGAACGAGCAGTACTTC
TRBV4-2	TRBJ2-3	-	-	CASSPPPLLAQTDTQYF	TGTGCCAGCAGCCCGCCACCTCTCCTAGCGCAAACAGATACGCAGTATTTT
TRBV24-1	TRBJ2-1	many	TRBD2	CATSDFEREGSHEQFF	TGTGCCACCAGTGATTTCGAGCGGGAGGGGTCACATGAGCAGTTCTTC
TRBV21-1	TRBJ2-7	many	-	CAPLAGGPEDEQYF	TGTGCCCCGCTAGCGGGAGGGCCTGAAGACGAGCAGTACTTC
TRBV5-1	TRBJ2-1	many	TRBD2	CASSFGGVHNEQFF	TGCGCCAGCAGCTTCGGGGGGGTCCACAATGAGCAGTTCTTC
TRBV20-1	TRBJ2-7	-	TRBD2	CSAEKARLAGGNEQYF	TGCAGTGCTGAAAAGGCTAGACTAGCGGGAGGAAACGAGCAGTACTTC
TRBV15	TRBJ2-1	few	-	CATSRDRGNNEQFF	TGTGCCACCAGCAGAGATCGGGGTAACAATGAGCAGTTCTTC
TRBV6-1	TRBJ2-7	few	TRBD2	CATRLAGGPYEQYF	TGTGCCACCAGACTAGCGGGAGGTCCCTACGAGCAGTACTTC
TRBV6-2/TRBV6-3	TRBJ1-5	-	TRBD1	CTSSQGEQPQHF	TGTACCAGCAGCCAGGGGGAACAGCCCCAGCATTTT
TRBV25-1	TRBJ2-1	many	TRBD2	CASSSAQSGTNNEQFF	TGTGCCAGCAGTTCCGCTCAATCCGGGACTAACAATGAGCAGTTCTTC
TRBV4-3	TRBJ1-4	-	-	CASSQDTTEKLFF	TGCGCCAGCAGCCAAGATACGACGGAAAAACTGTTTTTT
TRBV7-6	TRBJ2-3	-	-	CASSLAAGADTQYF	TGTGCCAGCAGCTTAGCTGCAGGGGCAGATACGCAGTATTTT
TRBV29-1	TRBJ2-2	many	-	CSVDGLFF	TGCAGCGTTGATGGGCTGTTTTTT
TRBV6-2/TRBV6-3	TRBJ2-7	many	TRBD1	CASSYQTGPYEQYF	TGTGCCAGCAGTTACCAGACAGGGCCCTACGAGCAGTACTTC
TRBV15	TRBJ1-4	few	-	CATSRGSYEKLFF	TGTGCCACCAGCCGTGGGTCTTATGAAAAACTGTTTTTT
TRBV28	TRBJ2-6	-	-	CASREQGYGANVLTF	TGTGCCAGCAGAGAACAGGGTTATGGGGCCAACGTCCTGACTTTC
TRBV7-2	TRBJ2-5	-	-	CASSLDGFQETQYF	TGTGCCAGCAGCTTAGACGGCTTCCAAGAGACCCAGTACTTC
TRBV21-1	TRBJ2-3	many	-	CASRHENGTVATDTQYF	TGTGCCAGCAGACACGAGAATGGGACGGTCGCCACAGATACGCAGTATTTT
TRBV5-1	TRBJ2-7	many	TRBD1	CASSRTGTGVNEQYF	TGCGCCAGTTCGCGAACCGGGACAGGGGTTAACGAGCAGTACTTC
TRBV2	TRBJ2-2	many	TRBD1	CATKQGANTGELFF	TGTGCCACAAAACAGGGGGCGAACACCGGGGAGCTGTTTTTT
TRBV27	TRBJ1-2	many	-	CASSLPGGFNGYTF	TGTGCCAGCAGTTTACCGGGGGGGTTTAATGGCTACACCTTC
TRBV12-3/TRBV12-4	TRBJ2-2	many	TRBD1	CASSRDRGQSGELFF	TGTGCCAGCAGCCGGGACAGGGGGCAGTCCGGGGAGCTGTTTTTT